These 8 T cell receptor beta chains came from one sample sequenced in a study of cytomegalovirus exposure and HLA in healthy donors. Profiling relied on immunoSEQ multiplex PCR, and the TCRdb table lists in-frame clones only, not all of them. The profile shows a few hundred thousand clones, roughly 89% of them singletons. Sample: PBMCs. The origin of the receptors is a woman under 30 in good health and CMV-seronegative.

There are a few counts of this clone. The chain links TRBV7-9 to TRBJ2-7, with 10 bases identical to TRBD2. CDR3 length: 15 amino acids. J was trimmed by 2 bases and V by 5 bases; bases with no gene match: 6. From germline, CDR1 is SEHNR and CDR2 FQNEAQ (reference sequence). Written as DNA, the CDR3 is TGTGCCAGCAGCCCCACTAGCGGGGTCCCCTACGAGCAGTACTTC. This sequence encodes CASSPTSGVPYEQYF.

V usage is TRBV19 and J usage is TRBJ1-2, with D perhaps matching TRBD1 (6 bases). Germline V CDR1 and CDR2: LNHDA, SQIVND (reference sequence). The CDR3 consists of 16 residues. Between the trimmed V and J ends, which lost 3 bases and 0 bases, there was a span of 14 bases. The CDR3 loop reads CASSIQGRGSNYGYTF. The CDR3 DNA is TGTGCCAGTAGTATTCAGGGGCGCGGTTCTAACTATGGCTACACCTTC.

The chain uses TRBV5-4 and TRBJ2-7, with TRBD1 identical over 8 bases. J lost 2 bases, V lost 7 bases, and 14 bases had no gene match. In germline, CDR1 is SGHNT, CDR2 YYREEE (reference sequence). The CDR3 totals 16 residues. DNA for the CDR3: TGTGCCAGCCTATTAAAACCGGGACAGGCGGCCTACGAGCAGTACGTC. Encoded protein: CASLLKPGQAAYEQYV.

This rearrangement joins TRBV5-4 to TRBJ1-4; D might be TRBD1 (5 bases). The CDR3 length is 14 residues. CDR1 is SGHNT and CDR2 is YYREEE in the germline V gene (reference sequence). Trimming removed 0 bases at V and 5 bases at J, with 8 bases between. The CDR3 DNA sequence: TGTGCCAGCAGCTTGGCAGGGCCCAATGAAAAACTGTTTTTT. This gives the protein CASSLAGPNEKLFF.

The rearrangement joins TRBV28 to TRBJ1-5, with D hard to call. The V and J ends lost 2 bases and 6 bases respectively, with 11 bases between them. The length of the CDR3 is 14 residues. Germline V gene data show CDR1 as MDHEN and CDR2 as SYDVKM. The CDR3: CASSLAFGRQPQHF. In DNA form, the CDR3 reads TGTGCCAGCAGTTTAGCATTTGGGCGTCAGCCCCAGCATTTT.

The chain employs TRBV27 and TRBJ1-6; the match to TRBD1 covers 8 bases. Germline-derived CDR1 and CDR2 are MNHEY and SMNVEV (reference sequence). The CDR3 has 16 amino acids. Trimming at V came to 5 bases and at J to 9 bases, leaving 12 bases not matched to a gene. CDR3 loop: CASSPPGTGRVSPLHF. The DNA of the CDR3 is TGTGCCAGCAGTCCCCCGGGGACAGGCCGTGTTTCACCCCTCCACTTT.

This chain joins TRBV27 and TRBJ2-1; TRBD2 matches at 7 bases. This CDR3 contains 13 residues. J gave up 13 bases and V 4 bases, and 10 bases lay outside the gene matches. The germline gives CDR1 MNHEY, CDR2 SMNVEV (reference sequence). CDR3 amino acids: CASSSWTSEVQFF. The CDR3 DNA sequence: TGTGCCAGCAGTTCTTGGACTAGTGAAGTACAGTTCTTC.

The V call is TRBV5-4, the J call TRBJ1-1; the D is unclear. Per germline, CDR1 SGHNT and CDR2 YYREEE (reference sequence). V was trimmed by 4 bases and J by 1 base, leaving 11 bases between them. This CDR3 region has 14 residues. CDR3 protein: CASSPYSGNTEAFF. For the CDR3, the DNA is TGTGCCAGCAGCCCATACTCGGGGAACACTGAAGCTTTCTTT.